These T cell receptor beta chains were read from a single sample in a study of blood T cell repertoires in COVID-19. The data were produced by immunoSEQ multiplex PCR, yet TCRdb's version contains in-frame clones alone and is incomplete. Among under 350,000 clones, over 80% were seen once, and the ten largest hold about 4.5%. Sequences were obtained from peripheral blood. These TCRs come from a man aged 55 to 70 who had recovered from COVID-19. The CDR3 runs from the conserved cysteine through the conserved F or W. The D gene is left open where the match is weak. A clone size is listed for some rows: how often the clone was seen (once, few, many), or a class if it is expanded.

CASSTHRLDYGYTF,TGTGCCAGTAGTACACATAGGCTAGACTATGGCTACACCTTC,TRBJ1-2,.,.,TRBV19,14
CASSLWVGGKNTEAFF,TGTGCCAGCAGTTTATGGGTGGGGGGAAAGAACACTGAAGCTTTCTTT,TRBJ1-1,.,.,TRBV27,16
CASSETARGRNTDTQYF,TGTGCCAGCAGTGAAACGGCGCGGGGGAGGAACACAGATACGCAGTATTTT,TRBJ2-3,TRBD2,once,TRBV25-1,17
CASSRLTSGGAVFYEQYF,TGCGCCAGCAGCCGCCTGACTAGCGGGGGGGCTGTCTTCTACGAGCAGTACTTC,TRBJ2-7,TRBD2,once,TRBV5-1,18
CASRRQGDYGYTF,TGTGCCAGCAGGAGGCAGGGTGACTATGGCTACACCTTC,TRBJ1-2,.,.,TRBV12-3/TRBV12-4,13
CAWSIQGGYGYTF,TGTGCCTGGAGTATACAGGGGGGCTATGGCTACACCTTC,TRBJ1-2,TRBD1,few,TRBV30,13
CASSYGGASTGELFF,TGTGCCAGCAGTTACGGGGGGGCGTCAACCGGGGAGCTGTTTTTT,TRBJ2-2,.,.,TRBV6-5,15
CASSTSSEGTQYF,TGCGCCAGCAGCACCTCTAGTGAGGGGACCCAGTACTTC,TRBJ2-5,.,.,TRBV5-1,13
CASKEDRSSYNEQFF,TGTGCCAGTAAAGAGGACAGGAGCTCCTACAATGAGCAGTTCTTC,TRBJ2-1,TRBD1,.,TRBV19,15
CAWRGRGQGFGYGYTF,TGTGCCTGGAGGGGGCGAGGACAGGGGTTTGGCTATGGCTACACCTTC,TRBJ1-2,TRBD1,once,TRBV30,16
CASSFTREQYF,TGTGCCAGCAGTTTTACAAGAGAGCAGTACTTC,TRBJ2-7,.,few,TRBV28,11
CASSHSTGTGFQETQYF,TGTGCCAGCAGCCATTCCACAGGGACCGGGTTTCAAGAGACCCAGTACTTC,TRBJ2-5,.,.,TRBV11-2,17
CASTERGKRGTEAFF,TGTGCCAGCACCGAGCGGGGCAAGAGAGGGACTGAAGCTTTCTTT,TRBJ1-1,.,.,TRBV3-1/TRBV3-2,15
CASSLTSGAPYEQYF,TGCGCCAGCAGTCTGACTAGCGGGGCCCCCTACGAGCAGTACTTC,TRBJ2-7,TRBD2,.,TRBV5-1,15
CASSPLATGGSGTQYF,TGTGCCAGCTCACCACTAGCGACAGGGGGCTCTGGTACGCAGTATTTT,TRBJ2-3,TRBD1,.,TRBV18,16
CASSSGYEQYF,TGTGCCAGCAGCTCAGGCTACGAGCAGTACTTC,TRBJ2-7,.,.,TRBV27,11
CASSLTSGGTNTGELFF,TGCGCCAGCAGCTTGACTAGCGGGGGGACAAACACCGGGGAGCTGTTTTTT,TRBJ2-2,TRBD2,once,TRBV5-1,17
CASSLGAQRSSYNEQFF,TGTGCCAGCAGCTTAGGAGCGCAACGGAGCTCCTACAATGAGCAGTTCTTC,TRBJ2-1,.,.,TRBV7-2,17
CASSLAGNTEAFF,TGCGCCAGCAGCTTGGCTGGCAACACTGAAGCTTTCTTT,TRBJ1-1,.,.,TRBV5-1,13
CATTPDRPYTGELFF,TGTGCCACAACCCCGGACAGGCCTTACACCGGGGAGCTGTTTTTT,TRBJ2-2,TRBD1,once,TRBV15,15
CASSVGPGGGGTDTQYF,TGTGCCAGCAGCGTAGGCCCTGGGGGTGGAGGGACAGATACGCAGTATTTT,TRBJ2-3,.,.,TRBV9,17
CASSFRATPLYEQYF,TGTGCCAGCAGCTTCAGGGCGACCCCACTCTACGAGCAGTACTTC,TRBJ2-7,.,.,TRBV7-6,15
CASSDLGTGTYEQYF,TGTGCCAGCAGCGATCTGGGGACAGGGACCTACGAGCAGTACTTC,TRBJ2-7,TRBD1,.,TRBV6-5,15
CAWSHGGTSTEAFF,TGTGCCTGGAGTCACGGGGGAACGTCCACTGAAGCTTTCTTT,TRBJ1-1,.,.,TRBV30,14
CASSQALRQGAHLF,TGTGCCAGCAGCCAAGCCCTCCGACAGGGCGCCCATCTCTTT,TRBJ1-1,TRBD1,.,TRBV3-1/TRBV3-2,14
CASSATPTGQSPLHF,TGTGCCAGCAGCGCCACCCCGACAGGGCAGTCACCCCTCCACTTT,TRBJ1-6,TRBD1,.,TRBV7-9,15
CASSQWTLDTQYF,TGTGCCAGCAGCCAGTGGACTCTTGATACGCAGTATTTT,TRBJ2-3,.,.,TRBV5-4,13
CASSPERGIGSGANVLTF,TGTGCCAGCTCACCAGAGCGGGGAATCGGCTCTGGGGCCAACGTCCTGACTTTC,TRBJ2-6,TRBD2,.,TRBV18,18
CASSLGAVNQPQHF,TGTGCCAGCAGTCTGGGGGCCGTTAATCAGCCCCAGCATTTT,TRBJ1-5,.,.,TRBV6-5,14
CASSIPGAYTGELFF,TGTGCCAGTAGTATACCCGGAGCCTACACCGGGGAGCTGTTTTTT,TRBJ2-2,.,.,TRBV19,15
CAFKGGERRPDSEQFF,TGTGCCTTCAAAGGCGGAGAGCGGCGGCCGGACAGTGAGCAGTTCTTC,TRBJ2-1,.,.,TRBV18,16
CASSQVGGATGELFF,TGTGCCAGCAGCCAAGTCGGGGGGGCCACCGGGGAGCTGTTTTTT,TRBJ2-2,TRBD2,.,TRBV3-1/TRBV3-2,15
CSASTRPTGTQYF,TGCAGTGCTAGTACGCGACCCACGGGGACCCAGTACTTC,TRBJ2-5,.,.,TRBV20-1,13
CASRDRDSNPEAFF,TGTGCCAGCCGGGACAGGGATTCCAACCCTGAAGCTTTCTTT,TRBJ1-1,TRBD1,.,TRBV19,14
CASSFGQANQPQHF,TGTGCCAGCAGCTTTGGACAGGCCAATCAGCCCCAGCATTTT,TRBJ1-5,TRBD1,.,TRBV5-6,14
CASRQQGYTEAFF,TGTGCCAGCAGGCAACAGGGCTACACTGAAGCTTTCTTT,TRBJ1-1,.,.,TRBV6-5,13
CASTRDTSSGNTIYF,TGTGCCAGTACCCGGGACACCAGCTCTGGAAACACCATATATTTT,TRBJ1-3,.,.,TRBV19,15
CASSFTGREAFF,TGTGCCAGCAGCTTTACAGGGCGCGAAGCTTTCTTT,TRBJ1-1,.,few,TRBV11-3,12
CASSYSIQSSNQPQHF,TGTGCCAGCAGTTACTCGATACAGAGTAGCAATCAGCCCCAGCATTTT,TRBJ1-5,.,.,TRBV6-6,16
CASSLGGTGPYEQYF,TGTGCCAGCAGCTTAGGCGGGACAGGGCCTTACGAGCAGTACTTC,TRBJ2-7,TRBD1,.,TRBV7-9,15
CASSTRGRGYGYTF,TGTGCCAGCAGCACCAGGGGGCGCGGGTATGGCTACACCTTC,TRBJ1-2,TRBD1,.,TRBV3-1/TRBV3-2,14
CARWTGMNTGELFF,TGCGCCAGGTGGACAGGGATGAACACCGGGGAGCTGTTTTTT,TRBJ2-2,TRBD1,.,TRBV10-1,14
CAVRGETYEQYF,TGTGCCGTTCGGGGGGAAACCTACGAGCAGTACTTC,TRBJ2-7,TRBD2,once,TRBV12-3/TRBV12-4,12
CASSLWVGGTEAFF,TGCGCCAGCAGCTTGTGGGTAGGGGGCACTGAAGCTTTCTTT,TRBJ1-1,.,.,TRBV5-1,14
CASSLGTSGKNEQFF,TGTGCTAGCAGCTTAGGAACTAGCGGTAAGAATGAGCAGTTCTTC,TRBJ2-1,TRBD2,.,TRBV7-7,15
CASRAGGYTDTQYF,TGTGCCAGCAGGGCGGGGGGGTACACAGATACGCAGTATTTT,TRBJ2-3,TRBD2,.,TRBV27,14
CASSQDSGAMAQYF,TGTGCCAGCAGCCAAGATAGCGGGGCAATGGCCCAGTACTTC,TRBJ2-5,TRBD2,.,TRBV3-1/TRBV3-2,14
CAWSARGAPRGGEKLFF,TGTGCCTGGAGCGCCAGGGGGGCGCCTAGAGGTGGTGAAAAACTGTTTTTT,TRBJ1-4,TRBD1,.,TRBV30,17
CATVVRDRVYEQYF,TGTGCCACCGTAGTCCGGGACAGGGTTTACGAGCAGTACTTC,TRBJ2-7,TRBD1,.,TRBV2,14
CASSYPTGQGTRTDTQYF,TGTGCCAGCAGTTACCCCACGGGACAGGGTACGCGCACAGATACGCAGTATTTT,TRBJ2-3,TRBD1,.,TRBV6-2/TRBV6-3,18
CASSLNRDRGRIEQFF,TGTGCCAGCAGTTTAAACCGGGACAGGGGGCGAATTGAGCAGTTCTTC,TRBJ2-1,TRBD1,.,TRBV27,16